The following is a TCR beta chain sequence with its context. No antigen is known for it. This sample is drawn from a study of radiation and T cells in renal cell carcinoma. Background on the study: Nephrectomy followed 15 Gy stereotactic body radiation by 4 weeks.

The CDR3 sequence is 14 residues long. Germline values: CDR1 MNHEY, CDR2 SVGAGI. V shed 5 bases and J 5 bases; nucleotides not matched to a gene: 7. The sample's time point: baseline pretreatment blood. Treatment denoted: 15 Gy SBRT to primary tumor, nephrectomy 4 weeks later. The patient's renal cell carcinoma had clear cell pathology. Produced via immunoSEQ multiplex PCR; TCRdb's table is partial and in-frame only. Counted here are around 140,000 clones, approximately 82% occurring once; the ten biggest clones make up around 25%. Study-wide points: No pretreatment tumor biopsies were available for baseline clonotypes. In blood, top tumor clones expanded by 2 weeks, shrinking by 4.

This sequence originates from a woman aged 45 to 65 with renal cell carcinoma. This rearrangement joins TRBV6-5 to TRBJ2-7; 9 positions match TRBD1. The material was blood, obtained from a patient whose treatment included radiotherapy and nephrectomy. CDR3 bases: TGTGCCAGCAGTCCGGGGGACAGGGTTAACGAGCAGTACTTC. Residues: CASSPGDRVNEQYF.